The source of this TCR beta chain is a study of vaccination and CD4 T cells after COVID-19. Study-wide results and limits: Median SARS-CoV-2-reactive clonotype numbers rose nonsignificantly, 21 to 38.

Indicated treatment: approximately nine-day PBMC culture with coronavirus spike peptide pools or control peptides (ViraFEST assay). ViraFEST relied on peptide pools to expand antigen-specific T cells; the TCRs were sequenced afterward. On this clonotype: No antigen is known for it.

The Oncomine TCR Beta short-read assay sequenced DNA from cultured CD4+ T cells. It was cultured CD4+ T cells from which genomic DNA was extracted. TCRdb re-derived calls from the PCR reads in MiXCR, one entry per CDR3 protein. The sample records 14,000 to 15,000 distinct CDR3 sequences, about 48% being singletons. The germline CDR1 and CDR2 sequences are SEHNR and FQNEAQ (reference sequence). The CDR3 spans 12 residues. The V gene lost 3 bases and the J gene lost 6 bases, with 8 bases spanning the gap. Source material: CD4+ T cells from blood, cultured in vitro. This chain links TRBV7-9 with TRBJ1-1, with D tentatively TRBD1 (6 bases). This clonotype was sampled from a human donor who had recovered from COVID-19. The CDR3 DNA reads TGTGCCAGCAGCTTCAGGACAGCTGAAGCTTTCTTT. It codes for CASSFRTAEAFF. Drawing the rest from reference TRBV7-9 and TRBJ1-1, the complete variable domain is DTGVSQNPRHKITKRGQNVTFRCDPISEHNRLYWYRQTLGQGPEFLTYFQNEAQLEKSRLLSDRFSAERPKGSFSTLEIQRTEQGDSAMYLCASSFRTAEAFFGQGTRLTVV.